This entry features one T cell receptor beta chain sequence. The data belong to a study of blood T cell repertoires in COVID-19. About the study: Sites across the United States, Italy and Spain contributed samples from acute and convalescent COVID-19. Sample material is recorded as cDNA or gDNA derived from T cells, B-cell-depleted T cells, or PBMCs.

The authors' processing: Amplifying reference gene primers gave estimates of nucleated cell counts. Repertoires were generated with immunoSEQ multiplex PCR, while TCRdb's copy carries only in-frame clones and drops some. Clonal size and the V and J genes are those of that table, whereas D and trimming came from the DNA. The sample includes under 35,000 clones, 88% of them seen just once. The length of the CDR3 is 16 residues. Losses at the gene ends were 2 bases for V and 5 bases for J; bases not matched to a gene: 9. Germline V gene sequence: CDR1 LNHDA, CDR2 SQIVND (reference sequence). J is TRBJ2-7 and V is TRBV19, with 10 bases identical to TRBD2. This sequence was found in a human donor in a cohort sampled during active COVID-19. Sequenced input: peripheral blood. The CDR3 DNA reads TGTGCCAGTAGTATACCCAATACTAGCGGGGTTGACGAGCAGTACTTC. The encoded protein is CASSIPNTSGVDEQYF.